This TCR beta chain was sequenced during a study of blood T cell repertoires in COVID-19 (dated by TCRdb to about 2020). The study in broad terms: Collaborator samples came from the United States, Italy and Spain and covered acute and convalescent phases of COVID-19. The dataset comprised deeply sampled blood TCRbeta repertoires from subjects exposed to, actively infected with, or recovered from COVID-19. Samples came from the ongoing ImmuneRACE study (first 160 participants) plus 1,254 subjects from 6 global collaborators. Where HLA class I and class II types were available, the types were taken from metadata supplied by the sample provider, not from assay-based typing. The prospective study material was composed of cDNA or gDNA derived from T cells, B-cell-depleted T cells, or PBMCs. Nearly every sample came with metadata listing a de-identified subject ID, COVID-19 status, age in years and sex. The repertoires were made available in a free public database intended to serve as a resource for research on the immune response to SARS-CoV-2. What the study reported, not specific to this receptor: Clinical and demographic metadata were provided uncurated, with the amount varying by source and participant.

In the prospective study, participants were about 18 to 90 years old, resided in 25 or so geographic areas of the United States, and were enrolled through a virtual design. Cohort assignment in the prospective study relied on participant-reported clinical history from a screening survey and a study questionnaire. Recovered participants in ImmuneRACE Cohort 3 were defined by two consecutive negative NP/OP PCR tests, clearance by a healthcare professional, or resolution of symptoms. In the prospective study, whole blood, serum and a nasopharyngeal or oropharyngeal swab were collected from each participant by mobile phlebotomists. Prospective study participants could optionally give additional blood draws and questionnaires over an approximately 2-month period. Prospective study blood samples were shipped either frozen or at room temperature before DNA extraction. The germline V gene (reference sequence) gives CDR1 as LNHNV and CDR2 as YYDKDF. Trimming accounts for 2 bases at V and 6 bases at J, while the number of junction bases matched to no gene is 7. From the cysteine through the phenylalanine, the CDR3 covers 16 amino acids. The entry retains the CDR3 DNA only, 48 bases that are in frame from base 1.

TCRbeta CDR3 regions were amplified from genomic DNA by means of the immunoSEQ Assay, a bias-controlled multiplex PCR. The paper's processing steps were these. Within the assay, amplification of reference gene primers was used to estimate how many nucleated cells each sample contained. To quantify the absolute abundance of each unique TCRbeta CDR3 rearrangement, sequence reads were collapsed and filtered. For each sample, productive Simpson clonality was calculated by taking the square root of Simpson's diversity index across productive rearrangements. TCRdb stores this immuneACCESS table with in-frame sequences only. Part of the clones is absent; in the studies checked, under half of the shortfall reflects unresolved V genes, and no reason is known for the rest. V, J and clone size are taken as reported in that table, and D and trimming were inferred from the DNA itself. The sample table records approximately 450,000 clones; roughly nine tenths of these occur just once. The ten largest clones capture 0.95% to 1.2% of the sample.

Comment on this clone: The target of this receptor is not known. The input lacks base qualities; no much larger clone sits a single base away.

This receptor was identified in a man between 25 and 39 years old who had recovered from COVID-19. The sequence is built from TRBV15 and TRBJ2-1; 10 bases in the middle match TRBD2. Sequencing was carried out using PBMCs or T cells enriched from blood (not recorded which). The nucleotides read TGTGCCACCAGCAGACTTCTAGCGGGAGATTTCAATGAGCAGTTCTTC. Its amino acids are CATSRLLAGDFNEQFF.